The present TCR beta chain was sequenced within a study of T cells in Graves' hyperthyroidism and ophthalmopathy. Whole-study results and caveats: Ophthalmopathy and stable hyperthyroidism were separated by a 13 V-J model.

It was RNA transcripts that yielded the amplified TCR beta CDR3 regions. HTBI primers were employed in a first-round RT-PCR of the TCR CDR3. From the multiplex PCR reads, TCRdb called clonotypes with MiXCR, one entry per CDR3 protein. This sample has about 500,000 distinct CDR3 sequences, with around 14% found just once. This CDR3 has 15 amino acids. Trimming took off 1 base at V and 3 bases at J, with 9 bases between the two ends. Germline V gene data show CDR1 as MNHEY and CDR2 as SMNVEV (reference sequence). This clonotype was counted a few times. Its antigen remains unidentified. Reasons for excluding patients were uncontrolled infection, other autoimmune disease, pregnancy or lactation.

Source material: blood. This TCR derives from a woman aged 18-29 years with Graves' hyperthyroidism. The chain recombines TRBV27 with TRBJ1-4, with a tentative D call TRBD1 (6 bases). CDR3 sequence: CASSLYPGANEKLFF. The CDR3 DNA sequence: TGTGCCAGCAGTTTATATCCAGGGGCTAATGAAAAACTGTTTTTT.